This entry lists 18 T cell receptor beta chains sequenced from one sample in a study of identical twins. A single record per CDR3 protein comes from TCRdb applying MiXCR to the 5' RACE reads. This table holds more than 650,000 distinct CDR3 sequences, around 5.7% found once. The sequencing sample was made of naive T cells sorted from blood. The receptors shown here come from a man aged 18 to 30 in good health.

CDR3 amino acids: CASSRQNSPLHF. The CDR3 nucleotides read TGTGCCAGCTCACGACAGAATTCACCCCTCCACTTT. V and J are TRBV18 and TRBJ1-6, with D perhaps matching TRBD1 (5 bases). The CDR3 covers 12 residues. Germline-derived CDR1 and CDR2 are KGHSH and LQKENI. V gave up 4 bases and J gave up 7 bases, with 5 bases separating them.

This clonotype was found many times. The chain recombines TRBV5-1 with TRBJ1-6; TRBD1 aligns across 8 bases. This CDR3 is built from 15 residues. Looked up from germline, CDR1 is SGHRS and CDR2 is YFSETQ. V lost 3 bases, J lost 6 bases, and 5 bases stayed unmatched. The CDR3 is CASSWETGVNSPLHF. For the CDR3, the DNA is TGCGCCAGCAGCTGGGAGACAGGGGTTAATTCACCCCTCCACTTT.

This clonotype was found many times. This chain joins TRBV5-1 and TRBJ2-5; no clear D gene. V was cut by 0 bases and J by 1 base, with 7 bases left in between. Germline CDR1 and CDR2: SGHRS and YFSETQ. This CDR3 has 14 residues. CDR3 residues: CASSLGRLQETQYF. The CDR3 region has the DNA TGCGCCAGCAGCTTGGGACGGCTCCAAGAGACCCAGTACTTC.

There are many counts of this clonotype. J is TRBJ1-1 and V is TRBV5-1; D not certain. V was clipped by 0 bases and J by 5 bases, with 11 bases between them. The length of the CDR3 is 14 residues. The germline gives CDR1 SGHRS, CDR2 YFSETQ. Here the CDR3 reads CASSLEVGRTEAFF. CDR3 in DNA: TGCGCCAGCAGCTTGGAAGTGGGCCGAACTGAAGCTTTCTTT.

The CDR3 bases are TGTGCCAGCAGCTTAACCGGGACCGAAGGAAACATTCAGTACTTC. Its protein is CASSLTGTEGNIQYF. The chain links TRBV5-6 to TRBJ2-4; D may be TRBD1 or TRBD2 (5 bases each). V gave up 2 bases and J gave up 6 bases, with 15 bases separating them. The CDR3 spans 15 residues. Per germline, CDR1 SGHDT and CDR2 YYEEEE.

This clonotype was seen many times. The chain combines TRBV20-1 with TRBJ2-3; no reliable D call. The germline V gene encodes CDR1 DFQATT and CDR2 SNEGSKA (reference sequence). Trimming removed 0 bases from V and 4 bases from J, with 8 bases in between. The length of the CDR3 is 13 residues. CDR3 residues: CSARDPAADTQYF. In nucleotides, the CDR3 is TGCAGTGCTAGAGATCCGGCGGCAGATACGCAGTATTTT.

This clonotype was seen ten or more times. The gene calls are TRBV4-3 and TRBJ2-3; D not resolved. Trimming cost V 0 bases and J 4 bases, with 5 bases left between them. This CDR3 contains 13 residues. Germline loops: CDR1 LGHNA, CDR2 YSLEER. The CDR3 loop reads CASSQDPPDTQYF. CDR3 nucleotide sequence: TGCGCCAGCAGCCAAGATCCCCCAGATACGCAGTATTTT.

This clonotype was seen once. A read error is possible here, since a much larger clone lies one base away. This rearrangement joins TRBV10-3 to TRBJ1-1, with D maybe TRBD1 (6 bases). Trimming removed 4 bases from V and 0 bases from J, with 9 bases in between. CDR1 is ENHRY and CDR2 is SYGVKD in the germline V gene. The CDR3 sequence is 14 residues long. CDR3 in amino acids: CAISVSGVNTEAFF. DNA for the CDR3: TGTGCCATCAGTGTTTCAGGGGTGAACACTGAAGCTTTCTTT.

This clonotype was found a few times. This chain links TRBV7-2 with TRBJ2-7, with D maybe TRBD1 (5 bases). The CDR3 consists of 16 residues. Trimming stripped 4 bases from V and 3 bases from J, with 19 bases between. Germline CDR1 SGHTA, CDR2 FQGNSA. CDR3 in amino acids: CASSSGPARQFYEQYF. The DNA for the CDR3 is TGTGCCAGCAGCTCAGGGCCGGCGAGGCAGTTCTACGAGCAGTACTTC.

The chain links TRBV5-1 to TRBJ2-5; maybe TRBD1 (7 bases). The V gene's germline CDR1 is SGHRS and CDR2 YFSETQ. Trimming removed 0 bases at V and 3 bases at J, with 12 bases between. The CDR3 is 15 amino acids. The CDR3 here is CASSLARGEEETQYF. The CDR3 DNA reads TGCGCCAGCAGCTTGGCCAGGGGGGAGGAAGAGACCCAGTACTTC.

This clonotype was observed a handful of times. This sequence joins TRBV6-5 and TRBJ1-1; a weak D match, TRBD1 (5 bases). The length of the CDR3 is 15 residues. V lost 3 bases, J lost 0 bases, and 11 bases lay in between. The germline V gene encodes CDR1 MNHEY and CDR2 SVGAGI. The CDR3 nucleotides read TGTGCCAGCAGTTATCGACAGCTGCTGAACACTGAAGCTTTCTTT. The encoded protein is CASSYRQLLNTEAFF.

At least ten counts were recorded for this clonotype. The chain couples TRBV5-1 to TRBJ1-5; D unclear. Between the trimmed V and J ends, which lost 1 base and 5 bases, there was a span of 7 bases. In germline, CDR1 is SGHRS, CDR2 YFSETQ. The CDR3 covers 13 residues. CDR3 DNA sequence: TGCGCCAGCAGCTTGAGATACGATCAGCCCCAGCATTTT. Its protein is CASSLRYDQPQHF.

This clonotype was seen repeatedly, ten times or more. The genes are TRBV28 and TRBJ2-3; 8 bases match TRBD1. Per germline, CDR1 MDHEN and CDR2 SYDVKM. V shed 4 bases, J shed 6 bases, and the junction held 6 bases outside the gene matches. The CDR3 totals 14 residues. CDR3 nucleotide sequence: TGTGCCAGCAGTTACCCACAGGGGGTGGATACGCAGTATTTT. Protein: CASSYPQGVDTQYF.

This clonotype showed up many times. V is TRBV6-2 or TRBV6-3 and J is TRBJ2-7, with 9 bases matching TRBD1. CDR1 and CDR2 (germline): MNHEY, SVGEGT. The ends lost 10 bases at V and 3 bases at J; junction bases unmatched: 7. The CDR3 extends over 13 amino acids. CDR3 amino acids: CATRGTGFYEQYV. The CDR3 DNA reads TGTGCCACACGAGGGACAGGGTTCTACGAGCAGTACGTC.

The chain couples TRBV3-1 to TRBJ2-1; 10 nucleotides line up with TRBD2. Germline CDR1 LGHDT, CDR2 YNNKEL (reference sequence). CDR3 length: 18 residues. Unmatched junction bases numbered 16, after V lost 4 bases and J lost 7 bases. The CDR3 DNA follows: TGTGCCAGCAGCCCGCCGGCTAGCGGGAGTTCTGTTGGTAATGAGCAGTTCTTC. Translation gives CASSPPASGSSVGNEQFF.

This clonotype came up many times. The chain uses TRBV29-1 and TRBJ2-3, with D possibly being TRBD2 (6 bases). The CDR3 contains 12 residues. Per the germline V gene, CDR1 is SQVTM and CDR2 is ANQGSEA. The V and J ends lost 2 bases and 3 bases respectively, with 6 bases between them. The CDR3 DNA follows: TGCAGCGTTGAACGGGGGACAGATACGCAGTATTTT. Translation: CSVERGTDTQYF.

In its sample, this clonotype was seen a few times. The rearrangement uses TRBV27 and TRBJ2-7, with 7 bases that match TRBD1. CDR1 and CDR2 (germline): MNHEY, SMNVEV (reference sequence). V lost 8 bases to trimming and J lost 7 bases; unmatched junction nucleotides: 8. CDR3 length equals 12 residues. The CDR3 loop is CASQQGRREQYF. CDR3 DNA: TGTGCCAGCCAACAGGGGAGAAGGGAGCAGTACTTC.

The sample holds a few counts of this clonotype. J is TRBJ2-2 and V is TRBV5-1; D is possibly TRBD1 or TRBD2 (5 bases each). Germline V CDR1 and CDR2: SGHRS, YFSETQ. The CDR3 runs to 15 residues. V was pared by 0 bases and J by 4 bases, with 10 bases between. CDR3 DNA: TGCGCCAGCAGCTTGGTGGGGGAGAGCACCGGGGAGCTGTTTTTT. Its translation is CASSLVGESTGELFF.